These 24 T cell receptor beta chains came from one sample sequenced in a study of blood T cell repertoires in COVID-19. Assay used: immunoSEQ multiplex PCR; TCRdb lists only in-frame clones, some missing. The table has just over 70,000 clones, 70% to 75% seen once. Input material: peripheral blood. The receptors shown here come from a woman aged 70 to 79 with acute or convalescent COVID-19.

The J gene is TRBJ2-2, the V gene TRBV29-1; TRBD2 aligns across 11 bases. Trimming took 7 bases from V and 4 from J; bases not matched to a gene: 8. This CDR3 contains 15 residues. CDR1 is SQVTM and CDR2 is ANQGSEA in the germline V gene. In nucleotides, the CDR3 is TGCAGCGCCGATAGCGGGAGGGCCGGCACCGGGGAGCTGTTTTTT. Translation: CSADSGRAGTGELFF.

The genes are TRBV2 and TRBJ1-5; D might be TRBD1 (6 bases). CDR3 length equals 15 residues. The germline V gene encodes CDR1 SNHLY and CDR2 FYNNEI. Trimming pared 0 bases from V and 5 bases from J, leaving 11 bases between. The CDR3 here is CASSEAGAGDQPQHF. DNA of the CDR3: TGTGCCAGCAGTGAAGCCGGGGCAGGGGATCAGCCCCAGCATTTT.

Comments on this clone: The sample has other DNA sequences that encode this CDR3 too. The chain uses TRBV12-3 or TRBV12-4 and TRBJ1-2; TRBD1 might be the D (6 bases). The ends were cut back, 5 bases at V and 2 bases at J, with 9 bases in the middle. The CDR3 contains 13 residues. As DNA, the CDR3 is TGTGCCAGCAGTCTTACAGGGAACTATGGCTACACCTTC. It specifies CASSLTGNYGYTF.

The V gene is TRBV20-1, the J gene TRBJ2-7; D remains ambiguous. The V end lost 3 bases, the J end lost 3 bases, and 9 bases lay between the germline ends. The CDR3 consists of 12 residues. Germline V gene lookup returns CDR1 DFQATT and CDR2 SNEGSKA (reference sequence). The CDR3 loop reads CSASAPGYEQYF. The DNA for the CDR3 is TGCAGTGCTAGTGCTCCAGGCTACGAGCAGTACTTC.

The gene calls are TRBV6-1 and TRBJ1-4, with TRBD1 matching 7 bases. Per the germline V gene, CDR1 is MNHNS and CDR2 is SASEGT. The CDR3 is 14 residues long. Germline trimming cut 3 bases from V and 10 bases from J; bases unmatched to any gene: 8. The CDR3, as DNA: TGTGCCAGCAGTGACAGGGGGACCGATATAAAACTGTTTTTT. Translation gives CASSDRGTDIKLFF.

The chain joins TRBV2 to TRBJ1-1, with D possibly TRBD1 on 6 matching bases. V lost 8 bases to trimming and J lost 2 bases, with 12 bases between them. The CDR3 sequence is 13 residues long. Germline V lookup: CDR1 SNHLY, CDR2 FYNNEI. The CDR3 protein is CASEAQGNTEAFF. In DNA, the CDR3 is TGTGCCAGCGAAGCACAGGGCAACACTGAAGCTTTCTTT. The full variable domain, with the rest looked up from reference TRBV2 and TRBJ1-1, is EPEVTQTPSHQVTQMGQEVILRCVPISNHLYFYWYRQILGQKVEFLVSFYNNEISEKSEIFDDQFSVERPDGSNFTLKIRSTKLEDSAMYFCASEAQGNTEAFFGQGTRLTVV.

This rearrangement joins TRBV6-5 to TRBJ1-1, with no clear D. The germline V gene has CDR1 MNHEY and CDR2 SVGAGI. Between the trimmed V and J ends, which lost 7 bases and 10 bases, there was a span of 19 bases. The CDR3 covers 13 residues. The CDR3 here is CASMERTSRGAFF. The CDR3 DNA follows: TGTGCCAGCATGGAGAGAACCTCCCGAGGAGCTTTCTTT.

V and J are TRBV6-5 and TRBJ1-3; D is uncertain. The CDR3 runs to 13 residues. Between the trimmed V and J ends, which lost 5 bases and 4 bases, there was a span of 9 bases. Germline loops: CDR1 MNHEY, CDR2 SVGAGI. CDR3 sequence: CASSRSGGNTIYF. The CDR3 DNA reads TGTGCCAGCAGTCGTAGCGGAGGAAACACCATATATTTT.

The rearrangement uses TRBV5-1 and TRBJ2-3, with 7 bases aligning to TRBD2. The V gene end was trimmed by 4 bases and the J gene end by 0 bases; junction bases not matched to a gene: 2. Germline V gene sequence: CDR1 SGHRS, CDR2 YFSETQ. The CDR3 length is 14 residues. The DNA for the CDR3 is TGCGCCAGCAGCGTACTAGCGAGCACAGATACGCAGTATTTT. Amino acids: CASSVLASTDTQYF.

V gene TRBV5-1 combines with J gene TRBJ2-7, with 9 nucleotides matching TRBD2. The V gene end was trimmed by 5 bases and the J gene end by 4 bases; junction bases not matched to a gene: 7. Per germline, CDR1 SGHRS and CDR2 YFSETQ. The CDR3 consists of 14 residues. CDR3 bases: TGCGCCAGCAGTTCCAGCGGGGGGCTATACGAGCAGTACTTC. Its translation: CASSSSGGLYEQYF.

CDR3 sequence (DNA): TGTGCCAGCAGCGAACAGGGGGCAGGCACTGAAGCTTTCTTT. Amino acid sequence: CASSEQGAGTEAFF. The J gene is TRBJ1-1, the V gene TRBV9; 9 bases are a match to TRBD1. V dropped 3 bases and J dropped 4; count of bases not matched to a gene: 4. Germline CDR1 is SGDLS and CDR2 is YYNGEE. This CDR3 contains 14 residues.

The chain has TRBV19 and TRBJ2-3, with 10 bases identical to TRBD2. V dropped 1 base and J dropped 1; count of bases not matched to a gene: 2. Germline V CDR1 and CDR2: LNHDA, SQIVND (reference sequence). This CDR3 contains 16 residues. CDR3 DNA sequence: TGTGCCAGTAGTATAGGTGGGACTAGCGGCACAGATACGCAGTATTTT. This sequence encodes CASSIGGTSGTDTQYF.

This clone has a handful of counts. V and J are TRBV2 and TRBJ1-5; 11 positions agree with TRBD1. The ends lost 4 bases at V and 6 bases at J; junction bases unmatched: 2. Germline V gives CDR1 SNHLY, CDR2 FYNNEI. This CDR3 spans 14 amino acids. CDR3 region: CASSVGQGVQPQHF. The CDR3 nucleotides read TGTGCCAGCAGTGTGGGACAGGGGGTTCAGCCCCAGCATTTT.

In its sample, this clone was seen once. The CDR3 loop reads CASTPPGQGFYGYTF. CDR3 in DNA: TGTGCCAGCACCCCGCCGGGACAGGGCTTCTATGGCTACACCTTC. The J gene is TRBJ1-2, the V gene TRBV25-1; 9 nucleotides match TRBD1. In germline, CDR1 is MGHDK, CDR2 SYGVNS. This CDR3 has 15 residues. V gave up 7 bases and J gave up 4 bases; unmatched junction bases: 10.

The chain is built from TRBV5-6 and TRBJ1-5, with a weak D call TRBD1 (6 bases). V was trimmed by 0 bases and J by 9 bases, leaving 13 bases between them. The length of the CDR3 is 14 residues. Germline V gene sequence: CDR1 SGHDT, CDR2 YYEEEE. In DNA form, the CDR3 reads TGTGCCAGCAGCTTGGGACAGGAGCATGGGCCCCAGCATTTT. This gives the protein CASSLGQEHGPQHF. The full variable domain, its missing parts supplied by reference TRBV5-6 and TRBJ1-5, is DAGVTQSPTHLIKTRGQQVTLRCSPKSGHDTVSWYQQALGQGPQFIFQYYEEEERQRGNFPDRFSGHQFPNYSSELNVNALLLGDSALYLCASSLGQEHGPQHFGDGTRLSIL.

The J gene is TRBJ2-2, the V gene TRBV2; 10 bases agree with TRBD2. The V gene's germline CDR1 is SNHLY and CDR2 FYNNEI. The CDR3 is 18 amino acids. V was clipped by 6 bases and J by 5 bases; unmatched bases: 15. CDR3 protein: CASSPDSSGRIRTGELFF. In DNA form, the CDR3 reads TGTGCCAGCAGCCCTGACTCTAGCGGGAGAATTCGGACCGGGGAGCTGTTTTTT.

The J gene is TRBJ1-2, the V gene TRBV30, with TRBD1 matching over 8 bases. V shed 4 bases, J shed 4 bases, and the junction held 2 bases outside the gene matches. The CDR3 length is 12 residues. CDR1 GTSNPN and CDR2 SVGIG come from the germline V gene (reference sequence). CDR3 coding DNA: TGTGCCTGGACGGACAGGGCCTATGGCTACACCTTC. It translates to CAWTDRAYGYTF.

The V and J genes are TRBV12-3 or TRBV12-4 and TRBJ1-2; possible D gene TRBD1, 6 bases. The CDR3 covers 12 residues. V lost 3 bases, J lost 11 bases, and 13 bases lay in between. CDR3 sequence: CASSFGRGEYTF. The CDR3 region has the DNA TGTGCCAGCAGTTTCGGCAGGGGAGAATACACCTTC.

The gene calls are TRBV28 and TRBJ1-2; 7 bases line up with TRBD1. Unmatched junction bases numbered 4, after V lost 4 bases and J lost 8 bases. The CDR3 spans 12 residues. Germline V gene data show CDR1 as MDHEN and CDR2 as SYDVKM. The CDR3 DNA sequence: TGTGCCAGCAGTTCAACAGGGGTGGGCTACACCTTC. Amino acid sequence: CASSSTGVGYTF.

The V gene is TRBV7-9, the J gene TRBJ2-7, with 11 bases aligning to TRBD2. CDR1 SEHNR and CDR2 FQNEAQ come from the germline V gene (reference sequence). The CDR3 loop spans 17 amino acids. Trimming removed 4 bases from V and 2 bases from J; junction bases left unmatched: 10. The CDR3 sequence is CASSSASPGLAAYEQYF. DNA of the CDR3: TGTGCCAGCAGCTCCGCCTCTCCGGGACTAGCGGCCTACGAGCAGTACTTC.

This clone was recorded once. The chain is built from TRBV30 and TRBJ2-5; possibly TRBD1 for D (5 bases). The CDR3 contains 11 residues. V dropped 5 bases and J dropped 1 base, with 5 bases sitting between them. Germline V CDR1 and CDR2: GTSNPN, SVGIG (reference sequence). The CDR3 nucleotides read TGTGCCTGGGGGGCCCAAGAGACCCAGTACTTC. It yields the protein CAWGAQETQYF.

This rearrangement joins TRBV11-2 to TRBJ2-5, with D maybe TRBD1 (6 bases). The V end was cut by 6 bases, the J end by 5 bases, with 13 bases between. Germline CDR1 reads SGHAT; CDR2 reads FQNNGV. The CDR3 loop spans 13 amino acids. The CDR3 sequence: CASSFQGRETQYF. In nucleotides, the CDR3 is TGTGCCAGCAGTTTCCAGGGGCGGGAGACCCAGTACTTC.

The rearrangement joins TRBV5-1 to TRBJ1-3; D not certain. V shed 5 bases and J shed 0 bases, with 9 bases lying between them. The CDR3 runs 14 residues. Germline V gene sequence: CDR1 SGHRS, CDR2 YFSETQ. CDR3 residues: CASSSAGSGNTIYF. CDR3 nucleotides: TGCGCCAGCAGTTCCGCGGGCTCTGGAAACACCATATATTTT.

The V and J genes are TRBV6-5 and TRBJ1-1; D perhaps matches TRBD1 (5 bases). The germline CDR1 and CDR2 sequences are MNHEY and SVGAGI. V was shortened by 0 bases and J by 4 bases, with 12 bases between the two germline ends. There are 15 residues in the CDR3. CDR3 protein: CASSYSRQGSTEAFF. The CDR3 DNA follows: TGTGCCAGCAGTTACTCCCGTCAGGGTAGCACTGAAGCTTTCTTT.